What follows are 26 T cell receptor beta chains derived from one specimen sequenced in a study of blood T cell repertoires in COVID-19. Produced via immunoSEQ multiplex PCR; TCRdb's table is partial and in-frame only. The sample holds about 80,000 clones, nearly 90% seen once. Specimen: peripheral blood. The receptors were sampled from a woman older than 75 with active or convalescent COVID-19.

Here the CDR3 DNA reads TGCGCCAGCAGCCAAGAAATGGCCTATGGCTACACCTTC. This codes for CASSQEMAYGYTF. This chain uses TRBV4-3 with TRBJ1-2; D remains unclear. V lost 0 bases to trimming and J lost 4 bases, with 6 bases between them. CDR1 is LGHNA and CDR2 is YSLEER in the germline V gene. The length of the CDR3 is 13 residues.

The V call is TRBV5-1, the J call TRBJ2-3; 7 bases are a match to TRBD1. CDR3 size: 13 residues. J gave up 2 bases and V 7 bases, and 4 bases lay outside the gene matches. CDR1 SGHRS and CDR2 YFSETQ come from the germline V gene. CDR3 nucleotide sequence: TGCGCCAGCGGGGACAGCCTCACAGATACGCAGTATTTT. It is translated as CASGDSLTDTQYF.

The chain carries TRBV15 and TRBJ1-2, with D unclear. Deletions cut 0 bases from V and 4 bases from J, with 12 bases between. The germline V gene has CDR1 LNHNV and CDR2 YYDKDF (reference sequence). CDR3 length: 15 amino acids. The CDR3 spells CATSRDKNRPYGYTF. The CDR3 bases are TGTGCCACCAGCAGAGATAAGAACAGACCCTATGGCTACACCTTC.

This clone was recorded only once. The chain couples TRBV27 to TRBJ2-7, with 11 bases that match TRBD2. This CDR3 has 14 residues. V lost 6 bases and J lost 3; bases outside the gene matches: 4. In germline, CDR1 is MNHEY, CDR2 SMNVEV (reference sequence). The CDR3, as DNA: TGTGCCAGCAGACTAGCGGGAGCGAACTACGAGCAGTACTTC. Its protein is CASRLAGANYEQYF.

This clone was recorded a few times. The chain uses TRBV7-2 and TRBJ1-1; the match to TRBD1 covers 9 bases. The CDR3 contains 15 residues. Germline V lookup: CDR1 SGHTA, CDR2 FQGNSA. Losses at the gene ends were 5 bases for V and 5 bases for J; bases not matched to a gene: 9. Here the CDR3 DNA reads TGTGCCAGCAGCCTAGAAGGGACAGGGAGTACTGAAGCTTTCTTT. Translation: CASSLEGTGSTEAFF.

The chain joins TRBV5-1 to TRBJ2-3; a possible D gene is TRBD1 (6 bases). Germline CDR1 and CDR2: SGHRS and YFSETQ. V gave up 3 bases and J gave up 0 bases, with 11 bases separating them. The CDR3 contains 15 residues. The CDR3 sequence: CASSSGTSSTDTQYF. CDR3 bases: TGCGCCAGCAGCTCCGGGACATCTAGCACAGATACGCAGTATTTT.

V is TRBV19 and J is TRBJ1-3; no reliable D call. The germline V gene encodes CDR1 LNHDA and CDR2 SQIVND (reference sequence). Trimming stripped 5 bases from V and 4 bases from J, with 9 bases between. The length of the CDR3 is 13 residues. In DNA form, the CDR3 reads TGTGCCAGTAGTGCCCAGAAGGGAAACACCATATATTTT. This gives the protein CASSAQKGNTIYF.

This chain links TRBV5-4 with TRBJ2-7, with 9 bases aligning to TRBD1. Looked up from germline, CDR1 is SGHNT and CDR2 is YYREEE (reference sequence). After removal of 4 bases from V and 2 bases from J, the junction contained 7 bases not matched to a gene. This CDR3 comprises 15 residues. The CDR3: CASSAGQGSAYEQYF. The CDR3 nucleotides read TGTGCCAGCAGCGCCGGACAGGGGTCCGCCTACGAGCAGTACTTC. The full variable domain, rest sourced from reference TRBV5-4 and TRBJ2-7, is ETGVTQSPTHLIKTRGQQVTLRCSSQSGHNTVSWYQQALGQGPQFIFQYYREEENGRGNFPPRFSGLQFPNYSSELNVNALELDDSALYLCASSAGQGSAYEQYFGPGTRLTVT.

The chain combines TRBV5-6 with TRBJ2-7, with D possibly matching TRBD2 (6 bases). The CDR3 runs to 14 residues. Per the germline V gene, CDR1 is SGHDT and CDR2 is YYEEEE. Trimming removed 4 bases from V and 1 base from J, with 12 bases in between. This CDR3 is CASSPGTFSYEQYF. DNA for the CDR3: TGTGCCAGCAGCCCTGGGACTTTTTCCTACGAGCAGTACTTC.

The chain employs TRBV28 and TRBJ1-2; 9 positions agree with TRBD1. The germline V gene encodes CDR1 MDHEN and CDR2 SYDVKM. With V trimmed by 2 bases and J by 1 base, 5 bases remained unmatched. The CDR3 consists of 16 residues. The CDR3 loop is CASSLIGTGNNYGYTF. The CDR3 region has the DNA TGTGCCAGCAGTTTAATCGGGACAGGGAATAACTATGGCTACACCTTC.

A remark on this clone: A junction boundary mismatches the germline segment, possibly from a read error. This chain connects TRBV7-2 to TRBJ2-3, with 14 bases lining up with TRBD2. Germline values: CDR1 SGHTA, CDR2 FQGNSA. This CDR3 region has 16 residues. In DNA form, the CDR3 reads TGTGCCAGCAGCTCCGGGACTAGCGGGAGCATAGATACGCAGTATTTT. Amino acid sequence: CASSSGTSGSIDTQYF.

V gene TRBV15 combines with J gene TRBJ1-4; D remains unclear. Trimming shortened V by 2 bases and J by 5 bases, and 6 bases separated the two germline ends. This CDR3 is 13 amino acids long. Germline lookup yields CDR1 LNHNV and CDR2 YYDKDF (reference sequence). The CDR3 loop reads CATSRSLNEKLFF. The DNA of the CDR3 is TGTGCCACCAGCAGATCTTTGAATGAAAAACTGTTTTTT.

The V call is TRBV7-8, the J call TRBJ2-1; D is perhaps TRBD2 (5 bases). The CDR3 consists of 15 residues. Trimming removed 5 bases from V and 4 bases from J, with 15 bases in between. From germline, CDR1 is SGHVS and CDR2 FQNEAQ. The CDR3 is CASSRREPGYNEQFF. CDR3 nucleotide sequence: TGTGCCAGCAGCCGTCGGGAACCCGGGTACAATGAGCAGTTCTTC.

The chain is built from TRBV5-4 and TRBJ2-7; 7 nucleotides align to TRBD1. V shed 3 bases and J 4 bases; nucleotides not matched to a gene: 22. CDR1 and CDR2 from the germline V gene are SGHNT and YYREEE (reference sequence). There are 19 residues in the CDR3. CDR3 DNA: TGTGCCAGCAGCTCGGCGGCGCCGGTCCCGGACAGGATCTTATACGAGCAGTACTTC. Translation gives CASSSAAPVPDRILYEQYF. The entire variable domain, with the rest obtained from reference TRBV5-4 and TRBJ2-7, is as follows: ETGVTQSPTHLIKTRGQQVTLRCSSQSGHNTVSWYQQALGQGPQFIFQYYREEENGRGNFPPRFSGLQFPNYSSELNVNALELDDSALYLCASSSAAPVPDRILYEQYFGPGTRLTVT.

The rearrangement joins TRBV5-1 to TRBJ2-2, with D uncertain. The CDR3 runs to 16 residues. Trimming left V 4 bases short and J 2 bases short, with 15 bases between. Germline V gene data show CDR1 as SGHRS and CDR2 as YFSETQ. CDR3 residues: CASSLRNGRNTGELFF. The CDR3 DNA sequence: TGCGCCAGCAGCCTCAGGAATGGGCGAAACACCGGGGAGCTGTTTTTT. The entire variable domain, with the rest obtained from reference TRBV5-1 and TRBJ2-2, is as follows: KAGVTQTPRYLIKTRGQQVTLSCSPISGHRSVSWYQQTPGQGLQFLFEYFSETQRNKGNFPGRFSGRQFSNSRSEMNVSTLELGDSALYLCASSLRNGRNTGELFFGEGSRLTVL.

CDR3 amino acids: CASSYRQALGYGYTF. The CDR3 DNA follows: TGTGCCAGCAGCTACAGACAAGCCCTCGGCTATGGCTACACCTTC. V gene TRBV3-1 (or the pseudogene TRBV3-2) combines with J gene TRBJ1-2; no clear D gene. This CDR3 is built from 15 residues. V lost 5 bases and J lost 4, with 17 bases in between. Looked up from germline, CDR1 is LGHDT and CDR2 is YNNKEL (reference sequence).

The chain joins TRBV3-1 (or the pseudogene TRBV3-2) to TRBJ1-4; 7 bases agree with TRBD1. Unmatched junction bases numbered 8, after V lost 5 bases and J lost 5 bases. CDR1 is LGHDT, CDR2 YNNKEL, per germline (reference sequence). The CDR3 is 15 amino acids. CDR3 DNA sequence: TGTGCCAGCAGCAAAAGGACAGGTCAAAATGAAAAACTGTTTTTT. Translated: CASSKRTGQNEKLFF.

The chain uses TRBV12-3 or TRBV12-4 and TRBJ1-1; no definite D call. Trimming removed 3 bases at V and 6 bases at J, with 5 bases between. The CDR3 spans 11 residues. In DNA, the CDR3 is TGTGCCAGCAGTTTTGGCCCTGAAGCTTTCTTT. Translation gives CASSFGPEAFF.

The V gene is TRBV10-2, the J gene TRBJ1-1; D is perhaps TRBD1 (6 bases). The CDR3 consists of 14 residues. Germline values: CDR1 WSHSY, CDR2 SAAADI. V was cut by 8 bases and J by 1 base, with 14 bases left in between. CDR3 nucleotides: TGCGCCAGCTCCCTGAGGGGGGGGAACACTGAAGCTTTCTTT. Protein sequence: CASSLRGGNTEAFF.

The CDR3 sequence is CSGLAGANEQFF. The CDR3 region has the DNA TGCAGCGGACTAGCGGGAGCCAATGAGCAGTTCTTC. V usage is TRBV29-1 and J usage is TRBJ2-1; TRBD2 aligns across 12 bases. In germline, CDR1 is SQVTM, CDR2 ANQGSEA. V was clipped by 7 bases and J by 6 bases; unmatched bases: 1. This CDR3 spans 12 amino acids.

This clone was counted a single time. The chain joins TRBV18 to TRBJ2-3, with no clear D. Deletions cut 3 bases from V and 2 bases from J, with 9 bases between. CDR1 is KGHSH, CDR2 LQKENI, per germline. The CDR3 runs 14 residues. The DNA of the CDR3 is TGTGCCAGCTCACCGAACGGGTACACAGATACGCAGTATTTT. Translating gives CASSPNGYTDTQYF.

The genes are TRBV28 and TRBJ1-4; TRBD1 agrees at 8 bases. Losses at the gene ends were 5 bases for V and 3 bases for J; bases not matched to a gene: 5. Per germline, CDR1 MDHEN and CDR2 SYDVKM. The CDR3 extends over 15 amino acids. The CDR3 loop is CASSTTGGPNEKLFF. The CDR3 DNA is TGTGCCAGCAGTACTACAGGGGGACCTAATGAAAAACTGTTTTTT.

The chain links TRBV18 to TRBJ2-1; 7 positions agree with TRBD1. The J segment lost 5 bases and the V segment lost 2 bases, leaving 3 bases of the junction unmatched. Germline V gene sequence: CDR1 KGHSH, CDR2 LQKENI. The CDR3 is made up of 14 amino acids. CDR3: CASSPFGTDNEQFF. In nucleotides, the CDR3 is TGTGCCAGCTCACCATTCGGGACAGACAATGAGCAGTTCTTC.

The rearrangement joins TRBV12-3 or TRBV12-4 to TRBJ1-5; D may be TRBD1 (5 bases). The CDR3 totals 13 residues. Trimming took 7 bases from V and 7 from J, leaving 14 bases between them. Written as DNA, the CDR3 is TGTGCCAGCACCCTAGGGGTAAACCAGCCCCAGCATTTT. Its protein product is CASTLGVNQPQHF.

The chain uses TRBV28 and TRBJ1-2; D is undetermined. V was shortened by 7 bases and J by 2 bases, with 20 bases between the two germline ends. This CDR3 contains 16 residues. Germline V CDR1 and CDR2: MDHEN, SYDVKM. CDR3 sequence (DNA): TGTGCCAGCACCTCAATGGGCCGGGATGGAAACTATGGCTACACCTTC. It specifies CASTSMGRDGNYGYTF.

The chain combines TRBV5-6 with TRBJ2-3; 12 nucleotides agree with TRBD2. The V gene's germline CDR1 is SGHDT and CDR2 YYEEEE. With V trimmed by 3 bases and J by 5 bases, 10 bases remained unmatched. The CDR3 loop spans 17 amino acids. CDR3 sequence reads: CASSSSTSGRREDTQYF. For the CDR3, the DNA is TGTGCCAGCAGCTCCTCGACTAGCGGGAGACGTGAAGATACGCAGTATTTT.